The text below deals with one TCR beta chain. Germline V CDR1 and CDR2: SGHTA, FQGNSA. Germline trimming cut 1 base from V and 1 base from J; bases unmatched to any gene: 2. This CDR3 spans 15 amino acids. Unique molecular identifiers were incorporated into the prepared TCRbeta library. TCRdb analysed the PCR reads with MiXCR anew, one entry per CDR3 protein. The table includes about 500,000 distinct CDR3 sequences, less than 35% detected once. The entry originates in a study of T-cell reconstitution after alpha-beta-depleted transplantation in children. V is TRBV7-2 and J is TRBJ2-3; 7 nucleotides match TRBD2. The sequence derives from a human donor who donated a stem cell graft to a child with aplastic anemia. The input for sequencing was PBMCs from the stem cell graft donor, taken from the stem cell graft. The CDR3 nucleotides read TGTGCCAGCAGCTTAGTAGCGGGTCGCACAGATACGCAGTATTTT. Amino acids: CASSLVAGRTDTQYF.